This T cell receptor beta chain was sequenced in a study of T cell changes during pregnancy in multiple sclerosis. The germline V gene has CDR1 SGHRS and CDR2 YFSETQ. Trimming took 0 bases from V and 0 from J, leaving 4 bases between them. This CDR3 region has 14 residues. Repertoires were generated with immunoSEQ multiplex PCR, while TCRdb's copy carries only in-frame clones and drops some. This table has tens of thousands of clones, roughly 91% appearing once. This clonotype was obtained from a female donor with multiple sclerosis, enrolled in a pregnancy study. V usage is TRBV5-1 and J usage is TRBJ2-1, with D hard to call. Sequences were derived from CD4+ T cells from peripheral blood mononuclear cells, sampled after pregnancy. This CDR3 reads CASSLDSSYNEQFF. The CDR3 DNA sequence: TGCGCCAGCAGCTTGGATAGCTCCTACAATGAGCAGTTCTTC.